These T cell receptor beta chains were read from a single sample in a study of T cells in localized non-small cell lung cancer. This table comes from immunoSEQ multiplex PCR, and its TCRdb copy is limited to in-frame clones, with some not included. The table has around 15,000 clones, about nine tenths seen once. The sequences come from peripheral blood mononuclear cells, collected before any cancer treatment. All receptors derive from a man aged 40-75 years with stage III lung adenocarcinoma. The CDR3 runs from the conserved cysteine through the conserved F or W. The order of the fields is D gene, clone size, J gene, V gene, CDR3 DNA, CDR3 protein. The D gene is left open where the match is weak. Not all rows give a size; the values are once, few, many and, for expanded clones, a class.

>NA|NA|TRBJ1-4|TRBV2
TGTGCCAGCAGCCGGGAGGAAAAACTGTTTTTT
CASSREEKLFF
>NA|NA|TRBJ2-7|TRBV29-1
TGCAGCGTGATAGTGGAGACCTACGAGCAGTACTTC
CSVIVETYEQYF
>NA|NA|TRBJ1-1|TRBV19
TGTGCCAGTAGTGGATATGAGGGCGGGAGTATGAACACTGAAGCTTTCTTT
CASSGYEGGSMNTEAFF
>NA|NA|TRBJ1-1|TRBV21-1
TGTGCCAGCACAATTCGCACTGAAGCTTTCTTT
CASTIRTEAFF
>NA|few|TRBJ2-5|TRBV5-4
TGTGCCAGCAGGTGGGGACTCGAAGAGACCCAGTACTTC
CASRWGLEETQYF
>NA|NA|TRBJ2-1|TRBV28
TGTGCCAGCAGTCAGATTCAAGGGAGGAACAATGAGCAGTTCTTC
CASSQIQGRNNEQFF
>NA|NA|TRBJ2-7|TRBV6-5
TGTGCCAGCAGTTACCTGGACACCGGCTACGAGCAGTACTTC
CASSYLDTGYEQYF
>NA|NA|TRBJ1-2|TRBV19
TGTGCCAGTAGTAAGTTCGGACAAGAACTTTTATATGGCTACACCTTC
CASSKFGQELLYGYTF
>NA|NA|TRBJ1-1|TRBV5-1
TGCGCCAGCACCATCGGACAAAACACTGAAGCTTTCTTT
CASTIGQNTEAFF
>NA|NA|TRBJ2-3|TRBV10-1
TGCGCCAGCAGTGGGAGCGGATCCGTAGATACGCAGTATTTT
CASSGSGSVDTQYF
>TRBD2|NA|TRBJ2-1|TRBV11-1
TGTGCCAGCAGCAAAGGGACTAGCGGGAGAAATAATGAGCAGTTCTTC
CASSKGTSGRNNEQFF
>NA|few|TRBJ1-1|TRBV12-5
TGTGCTAGTGGTCTGAGGGAGAACACTGAAGCTTTCTTT
CASGLRENTEAFF
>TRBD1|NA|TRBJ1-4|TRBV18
TGTGCCAGCTCACCACCGTCGGGGACAGCGGAAAAACTGTTTTTT
CASSPPSGTAEKLFF
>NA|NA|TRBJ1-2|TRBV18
TGTGCCAGCTCAGCGGTGGGGCAGCCAGCCTATGGCTACACCTTC
CASSAVGQPAYGYTF
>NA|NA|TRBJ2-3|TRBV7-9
TGTGCCAGCAGCTTCAACAGCCCTAGCACAGATACGCAGTATTTT
CASSFNSPSTDTQYF
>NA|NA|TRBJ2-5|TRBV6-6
TGTGCCAGCAGTTACCCCCAAGAGACCCAGTACTTC
CASSYPQETQYF
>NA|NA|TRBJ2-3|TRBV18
TGTGCCAGCTCACCATACACAGATACGCAGTATTTT
CASSPYTDTQYF
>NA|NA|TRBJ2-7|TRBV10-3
TGTGCCATCGGATCGTACAGGGAGCTCGGGCAGTACTTC
CAIGSYRELGQYF
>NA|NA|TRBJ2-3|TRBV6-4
TGTGCCAGCAGTCCACAAGGGGGGGATACGCAGTATTTT
CASSPQGGDTQYF
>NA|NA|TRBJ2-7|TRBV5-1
TGCGCCAGCAGCCCGGGGACTGACCACCCAGAGCAGTACTTC
CASSPGTDHPEQYF
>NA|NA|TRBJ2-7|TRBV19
TGTGCCAGTAGTATAATACAGGACCTAGAGCAGTACTTC
CASSIIQDLEQYF
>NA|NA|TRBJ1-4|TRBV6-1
TGTGCCAGCAGTGAAAAGGGGGTAGTGGAAAAACTGTTTTTT
CASSEKGVVEKLFF
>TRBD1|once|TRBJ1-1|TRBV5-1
TGCGCCAGCAGCTTGTTGGGGACAGGGTTCACTGAAGCTTTCTTT
CASSLLGTGFTEAFF
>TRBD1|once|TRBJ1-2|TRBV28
TGTGCCAGCAGTTTATTTGAATACAGGGGGCCGAACTATGGCTACACCTTC
CASSLFEYRGPNYGYTF
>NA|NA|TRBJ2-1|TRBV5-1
TGCGCCAGCAGCTTGCACGACAATGAGCAGTTCTTC
CASSLHDNEQFF
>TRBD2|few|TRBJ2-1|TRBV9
TGTGCCAGCAGCGTAGCGGGAGGGCCCACTGAGCAGTTCTTC
CASSVAGGPTEQFF
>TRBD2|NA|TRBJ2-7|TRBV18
TGTGCCAGCTCAGGACTAGCGGACTACGAGCAGTACTTC
CASSGLADYEQYF
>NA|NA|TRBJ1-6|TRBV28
TGTGCCAGCAGTCCCTCGGGTTCACCCCTCCACTTT
CASSPSGSPLHF
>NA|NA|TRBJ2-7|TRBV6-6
TGTGCCAGCAGTTACTCGTCAAGCCGCAACTCCTACGAGCAGTACTTC
CASSYSSSRNSYEQYF
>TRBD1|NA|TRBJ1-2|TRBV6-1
TGTGCCAGCAGTTCTTATGACAGGGATGGCTACACCTTC
CASSSYDRDGYTF
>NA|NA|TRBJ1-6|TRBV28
TGTGCCAGCACCCGGACAGATTCACCCCTCCACTTT
CASTRTDSPLHF
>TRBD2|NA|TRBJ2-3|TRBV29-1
TGCAGCGTGACCCCCTCTAGCGGGATGACAGATACGCAGTATTTT
CSVTPSSGMTDTQYF
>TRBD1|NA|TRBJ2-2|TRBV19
TGTGCCAGTAGTTTAAGGGGGCTCACCGGGGAGCTGTTTTTT
CASSLRGLTGELFF
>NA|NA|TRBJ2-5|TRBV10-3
TGTGCCATCCGTGGAACAGAAGAGACCCAGTACTTC
CAIRGTEETQYF
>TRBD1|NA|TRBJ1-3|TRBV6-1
TGTGCCAGCACCCAGCAGGGGGCGGGCGGAAACACCATATATTTT
CASTQQGAGGNTIYF
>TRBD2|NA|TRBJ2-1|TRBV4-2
TGTGCCAGCAGCACCTTTAGCGGGAGGGGGAATGAGCAGTTCTTC
CASSTFSGRGNEQFF
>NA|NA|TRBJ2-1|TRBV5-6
TGTGCCAGCGGGAATATACAGGGTGGCTACAATGAGCAGTTCTTC
CASGNIQGGYNEQFF
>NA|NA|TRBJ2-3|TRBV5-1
TGCGCCAGCAGCTTGGTTGTGGGGTTTAAAGATACGCAGTATTTT
CASSLVVGFKDTQYF